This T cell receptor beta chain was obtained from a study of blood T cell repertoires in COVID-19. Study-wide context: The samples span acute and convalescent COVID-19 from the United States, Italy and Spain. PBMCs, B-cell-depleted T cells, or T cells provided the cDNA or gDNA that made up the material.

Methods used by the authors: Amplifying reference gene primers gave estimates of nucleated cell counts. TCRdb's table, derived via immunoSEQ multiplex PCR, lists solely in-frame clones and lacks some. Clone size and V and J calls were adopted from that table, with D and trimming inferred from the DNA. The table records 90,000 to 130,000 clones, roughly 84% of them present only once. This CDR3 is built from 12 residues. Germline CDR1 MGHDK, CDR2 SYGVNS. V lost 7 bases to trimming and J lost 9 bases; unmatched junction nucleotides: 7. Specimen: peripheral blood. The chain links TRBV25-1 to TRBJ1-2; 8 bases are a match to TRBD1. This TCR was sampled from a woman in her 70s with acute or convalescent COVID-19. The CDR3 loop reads CASNPGGDRYTF. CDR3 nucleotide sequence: TGTGCCAGCAATCCAGGGGGCGATCGCTACACCTTC.